Below, 20 T cell receptor beta chains from the same sample are listed, as sequenced in a study of blood T cells in healthy people across ages (dated by TCRdb to about 2015). Library prep was done by 5' RACE. Sequenced using an Illumina HiSeq 2500. The second PCR ran for roughly 7 to 12 cycles and used a J-beta primer mix along with a sample-barcoded 5' primer. The public reads were reprocessed in TCRdb via fastp at Q25 and MiXCR, keeping in-frame beta chains. Each entry is one CDR3 protein sequence, shown with its most common DNA and genes. The sample yields about 720,000 distinct CDR3 sequences; approximately 22% were counted once. About 22% of the sample lies in the top ten. Input material: blood. Every receptor here comes from a man between 65 and 85 years old in good health.

The chain joins TRBV28 to TRBJ2-5; D may correspond to TRBD1 or TRBD2 (5 bases each). V was shortened by 5 bases and J by 1 base, with 14 bases between the two germline ends. The CDR3 loop spans 15 amino acids. CDR1 is MDHEN and CDR2 is SYDVKM in the germline V gene. The chain's CDR3 is CASSDPGAFQETQYF. For the CDR3, the DNA is TGTGCCAGCAGTGACCCCGGGGCCTTCCAAGAGACCCAGTACTTC.

This clonotype was seen more than once but under ten times. The chain couples TRBV6-5 to TRBJ1-1; D gene unclear. The CDR3 spans 13 residues. Germline CDR1 MNHEY, CDR2 SVGAGI. The germline V and J ends were trimmed by 2 bases and 8 bases, with 12 bases remaining between them. The CDR3 nucleotides are TGTGCCAGCAGTTACGCTACTCTGAAGGAAGCTTTCTTT. This translates into CASSYATLKEAFF.

This clonotype came up a few times. The chain couples TRBV4-1 to TRBJ2-5; tentatively, D is TRBD1 or TRBD2 (5 bases each). V dropped 4 bases and J dropped 2 bases, with 8 bases sitting between them. Per germline, CDR1 MGHRA and CDR2 YSYEKL. The CDR3 contains 13 residues. CDR3 DNA sequence: TGCGCCAGCAGCCCCGAGGGGCAAGAGACCCAGTACTTC. Its protein is CASSPEGQETQYF.

This clonotype came up a few times. The chain is built from TRBV6-6 and TRBJ2-6; unclear D gene. The CDR3 has 15 amino acids. The V end was cut by 2 bases, the J end by 3 bases, with 8 bases between. The germline V gene encodes CDR1 MNHNY and CDR2 SVGAGI (reference sequence). The CDR3 here is CASSYQTGGANVLTF. The CDR3 region has the DNA TGTGCCAGCAGTTACCAGACCGGTGGGGCCAACGTCCTGACTTTC.

CDR3 sequence reads: CASSPIGQHYGYTF. CDR3 coding DNA: TGTGCCAGCAGCCCTATTGGACAACACTATGGCTACACCTTC. The V gene is TRBV7-9, the J gene TRBJ1-2; a possible D gene is TRBD1 (5 bases). The V end lost 5 bases, the J end lost 3 bases, and 13 bases lay between the germline ends. This CDR3 comprises 14 residues. Per the germline V gene, CDR1 is SEHNR and CDR2 is FQNEAQ (reference sequence).

This clonotype was picked up a small number of times. This chain connects TRBV2 to TRBJ1-5, with D possibly matching TRBD1 (6 bases). The CDR3 spans 14 residues. V lost 5 bases, J lost 6 bases, and 14 bases lay in between. Germline V lookup: CDR1 SNHLY, CDR2 FYNNEI. In nucleotides, the CDR3 is TGTGCCAGCAGTCTCAACAGGGAGGCTCAGCCCCAGCATTTT. It specifies CASSLNREAQPQHF.

The chain has TRBV20-1 and TRBJ2-5, with TRBD2 matching 10 bases. The CDR3 spans 15 residues. The junction had 3 bases not matched to a gene; V was cut back by 0 bases and J by 2 bases. Per the germline V gene, CDR1 is DFQATT and CDR2 is SNEGSKA (reference sequence). CDR3 DNA sequence: TGCAGTGCTAGAGATCTGACTAGCGGGCAAGAGACCCAGTACTTC. This sequence encodes CSARDLTSGQETQYF.

This clonotype was recorded a few times. This chain joins TRBV10-3 and TRBJ2-1, with D unresolved. The CDR3 is 18 residues long. Germline V CDR1 and CDR2: ENHRY, SYGVKD. Trimming cost V 2 bases and J 0 bases, with 17 bases left between them. CDR3 DNA: TGTGCCATCAGTGAGGGAGTCTTTGGCCCTAGCTCCTACAATGAGCAGTTCTTC. It encodes CAISEGVFGPSSYNEQFF.

This clonotype was counted many times. This rearrangement joins TRBV5-6 to TRBJ2-3; D is undetermined. The CDR3 totals 13 residues. Germline CDR1 and CDR2: SGHDT and YYEEEE. The V and J ends lost 4 bases and 2 bases respectively, with 8 bases between them. CDR3 residues: CASSRQNTDTQYF. The CDR3 nucleotides are TGTGCCAGCAGCAGGCAAAACACAGATACGCAGTATTTT.

The rearrangement uses TRBV5-6 and TRBJ2-4; D is uncertain. The V and J ends lost 3 bases and 5 bases respectively, with 6 bases between them. Germline values: CDR1 SGHDT, CDR2 YYEEEE. This CDR3 contains 12 residues. CDR3 region: CASSSGQNIQYF. In DNA, the CDR3 is TGTGCCAGCAGCTCGGGTCAAAACATTCAGTACTTC.

This clonotype was seen a few times. The chain links TRBV18 to TRBJ2-7; the D gene is possibly TRBD1 (7 bases). Germline V lookup: CDR1 KGHSH, CDR2 LQKENI. This CDR3 has 13 residues. Trimming shortened V by 5 bases and J by 3 bases, and 11 bases separated the two germline ends. CDR3 sequence reads: CASSAGQFYEQYV. The CDR3, as DNA: TGTGCCAGCTCAGCGGGACAGTTCTACGAGCAGTACGTC.

The chain couples TRBV20-1 to TRBJ2-1, with 10 bases identical to TRBD2. The ends lost 5 bases at V and 15 bases at J; junction bases unmatched: 7. CDR1 is DFQATT, CDR2 SNEGSKA, per germline (reference sequence). The CDR3 is made up of 11 amino acids. CDR3 nucleotides: TGCAGTGCTCGAGCGGGAGGGGTTTGGTTCTTC. This encodes CSARAGGVWFF.

The chain links TRBV10-1 to TRBJ1-5; 7 nucleotides line up with TRBD1. The CDR3 consists of 15 residues. Per germline, CDR1 WNHNN and CDR2 SYGVQD (reference sequence). The J segment lost 6 bases and the V segment lost 6 bases, leaving 11 bases of the junction unmatched. The CDR3 loop is CASRTGTERCQPQHF. The CDR3 DNA sequence: TGCGCCAGCAGGACCGGGACAGAAAGATGTCAGCCCCAGCATTTT.

A word on this clonotype: Its ends do not fully match the called genes, so a read error is possible. V gene TRBV18 combines with J gene TRBJ2-1, with D tentatively TRBD2 (6 bases). CDR3 length: 16 amino acids. Germline assignment: CDR1 KGHSH and CDR2 LQKENI. The CDR3: CASSPVLASAYNKQFF. CDR3 nucleotides: TGTGCCAGCTCACCCGTACTAGCATCTGCCTACAATAAGCAGTTCTTC.

The V call is TRBV3-1, the J call TRBJ2-2, with D unresolved. Germline assignment: CDR1 LGHDT and CDR2 YNNKEL (reference sequence). The ends were cut back, 3 bases at V and 7 bases at J, with 9 bases in the middle. The CDR3 loop spans 13 amino acids. The CDR3 sequence: CASSQHSIGELFF. The CDR3 region has the DNA TGTGCCAGCAGCCAGCACAGCATCGGGGAGCTGTTTTTT.

This clonotype has just a few counts. The chain links TRBV5-1 to TRBJ2-7; 7 nucleotides agree with TRBD2. The CDR3 covers 14 residues. Germline V gene data show CDR1 as SGHRS and CDR2 as YFSETQ. Unmatched junction bases numbered 7, after V lost 0 bases and J lost 7 bases. In DNA, the CDR3 is TGCGCCAGCAGCTTGGCCGTTACTAGCGAAGAGCAGTACGTC. This codes for CASSLAVTSEEQYV.

This clonotype has only a few counts. The chain uses TRBV4-3 and TRBJ1-2, with no clear D. Germline V lookup: CDR1 LGHNA, CDR2 YSLEER. Deletions cut 0 bases from V and 4 bases from J, with 9 bases between. CDR3 length: 14 amino acids. CDR3 region: CASSQDRHGYGYTF. CDR3 sequence (DNA): TGCGCCAGCAGCCAAGATCGGCACGGCTATGGCTACACCTTC.

The V call is TRBV4-2, the J call TRBJ1-4, with 11 bases aligning to TRBD1. Looked up from germline, CDR1 is LGHNA and CDR2 is YNFKEQ. CDR3 length: 16 amino acids. V shed 0 bases, J shed 7 bases, and the junction held 4 bases outside the gene matches. The DNA of the CDR3 is TGTGCCAGCAGCCAAGAGCTCGGGACAGGGGGTGAAAAACTGTTTTTT. It encodes CASSQELGTGGEKLFF.

This clonotype was recorded at least ten times. J is TRBJ2-1 and V is TRBV10-3; 7 bases match TRBD1. J gave up 7 bases and V 6 bases, and 9 bases lay outside the gene matches. The CDR3 is made up of 14 amino acids. CDR1 and CDR2 from the germline V gene are ENHRY and SYGVKD. The CDR3 DNA reads as TGTGCCATCAGAAGCGACAGGGCAGGTAATGAGCAGTTCTTC. As protein: CAIRSDRAGNEQFF.

This chain uses TRBV20-1 with TRBJ2-5; TRBD2 matches 14 bases. V dropped 2 bases and J dropped 7; count of bases not matched to a gene: 6. Germline CDR1 and CDR2: DFQATT and SNEGSKA (reference sequence). This CDR3 spans 15 amino acids. In DNA form, the CDR3 reads TGCAGTGCTAGACGACTAGCGGGAGGGCCTGGGACCCAGTACTTC. Its translation is CSARRLAGGPGTQYF.